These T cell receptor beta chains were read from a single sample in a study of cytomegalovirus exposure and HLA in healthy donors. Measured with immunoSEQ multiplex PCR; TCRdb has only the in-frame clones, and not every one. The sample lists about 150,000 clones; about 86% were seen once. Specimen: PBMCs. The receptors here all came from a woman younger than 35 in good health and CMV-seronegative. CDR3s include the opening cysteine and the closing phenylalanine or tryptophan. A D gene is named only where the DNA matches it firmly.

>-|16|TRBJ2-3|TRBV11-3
TGTGCCAGCAGCCCCTCCCTGGGCGGGAGCACAGATACGCAGTATTTT
CASSPSLGGSTDTQYF
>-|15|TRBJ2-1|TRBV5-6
TGTGCCAGCAGCTTCCTAGGCTACTCCTACAATGAGCAGTTCTTC
CASSFLGYSYNEQFF
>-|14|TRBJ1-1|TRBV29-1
TGCAGCGCCACCCGGACAAACATGAACACTGAAGCTTTCTTT
CSATRTNMNTEAFF
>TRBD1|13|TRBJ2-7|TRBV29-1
TGCAGCGCCCGGACAGGGGATGCCTACGAGCAGTACTTC
CSARTGDAYEQYF
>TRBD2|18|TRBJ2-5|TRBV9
TGTGCCAGCAGCGTCTCAAGGGCGAGCGGGGGGATTCAAGAGACCCAGTACTTC
CASSVSRASGGIQETQYF
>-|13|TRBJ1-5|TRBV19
TGTGCCAGTAGTACCGACAGATATCAGCCCCAGCATTTT
CASSTDRYQPQHF
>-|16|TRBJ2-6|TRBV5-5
TGTGCCAGCAGCCCCTCAGTATTCTCTGGGGCCAACGTCCTGACTTTC
CASSPSVFSGANVLTF
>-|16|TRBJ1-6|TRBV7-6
TGTGCCAGCAGCCGACTGGACAGTTCCTATAATTCACCCCTCCACTTT
CASSRLDSSYNSPLHF
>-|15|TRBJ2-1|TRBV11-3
TGTGCCAGCAGCTCCGAATCGTCGGGGGTGAATGAGCAGTTCTTC
CASSSESSGVNEQFF
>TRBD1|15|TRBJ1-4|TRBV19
TGTGCCAGTATGGGACAGGGGGCTGGTAATGAAAAACTGTTTTTT
CASMGQGAGNEKLFF
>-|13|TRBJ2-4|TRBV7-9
TGTGCCAGCAGCTTTACAGGGCGTAACATTCAGTACTTC
CASSFTGRNIQYF
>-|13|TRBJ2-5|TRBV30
TGTGCCTGGAGTAGGCGGGACGGGGAGACCCAGTACTTC
CAWSRRDGETQYF
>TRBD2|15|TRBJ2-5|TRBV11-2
TGTGCCAGCAGCTACACTAGCGGGGGGGCGCAGACCCAGTACTTC
CASSYTSGGAQTQYF
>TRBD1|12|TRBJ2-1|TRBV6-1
TGTGCCACCTATGACAGGGTCGGTGAGCAGTTCTTC
CATYDRVGEQFF
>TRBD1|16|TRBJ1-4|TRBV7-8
TGTGCCAGCAGCTCCCCCGATACAGGGGTGTTCGAAAAACTGTTTTTT
CASSSPDTGVFEKLFF
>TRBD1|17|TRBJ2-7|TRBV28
TGTGCCAGCAGTCTGGGGGCTATGGGGACAGGGGACTACGAGCAGTACTTC
CASSLGAMGTGDYEQYF
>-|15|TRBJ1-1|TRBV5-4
TGTGCCAGCAGCCCACCCTCGGGGAGCAACGCTGAAGCTTTCTTT
CASSPPSGSNAEAFF
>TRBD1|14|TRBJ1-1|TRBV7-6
TGTGCCAGCAGCCCGACAGGGGGCGGCACTGAAGCTTTCTTT
CASSPTGGGTEAFF
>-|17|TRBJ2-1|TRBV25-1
TGTGCCAGCAGTGGGGGCCGTCGCGGGAACCTCTACAATGAGCAGTTCTTC
CASSGGRRGNLYNEQFF
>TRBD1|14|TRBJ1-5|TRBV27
TGTGCCAGCAGCGGACAGGGAGAAGGTCAGCCCCAGCATTTT
CASSGQGEGQPQHF
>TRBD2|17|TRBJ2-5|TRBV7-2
TGTGCCAGCAGCTTAGATTTATCCGGGGGGGCGACCGGGGCCCAGTACTTC
CASSLDLSGGATGAQYF
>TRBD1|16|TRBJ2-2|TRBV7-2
TGTGCCAGCAGCCCGAATTCAGGGGGCACACCGGGGGACACCCTTTTT
CASSPNSGGTPGDTLF
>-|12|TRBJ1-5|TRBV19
TGTGCCAGTAGTATAATGACAGGTGCCCAGCATTTT
CASSIMTGAQHF
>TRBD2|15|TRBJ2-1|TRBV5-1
TGCGCCAGCAGCGGACTAGCGGGAGGGCCCAATGAGCAGTTCTTC
CASSGLAGGPNEQFF
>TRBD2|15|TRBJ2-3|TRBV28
TGTGCCAGTTTGATAGCGGGAGGAGGCACAGATACGCAGTATTTT
CASLIAGGGTDTQYF
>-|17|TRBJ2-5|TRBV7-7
TGTGCTAGCAGCCCGGGACTTGCTGGCGGGCACCAAGAGACCCAGTACTTC
CASSPGLAGGHQETQYF